The 10 T cell receptor beta chains reported below all come from one sample, sequenced in a study of CD8 T cells in ankylosing spondylitis. MiXCR was run by TCRdb on the 5' RACE reads, yielding one entry per CDR3 protein. Found here are roughly 190,000 distinct CDR3 sequences, around 13% of them singletons; the top ten hold about 15%. Material: blood, either unsorted or a sorted T cell fraction (not recorded which). Source of these receptors: a male donor with ankylosing spondylitis or in good health (not recorded which).

The sample holds a few counts of this clonotype. The J gene is TRBJ1-4, the V gene TRBV12-3 or TRBV12-4; D might be TRBD1 (6 bases). V shed 7 bases and J shed 4 bases, with 16 bases lying between them. This CDR3 region has 15 residues. CDR3 nucleotides: TGTGCCAGCACTCCCGGTGGGGGCGGTAATGAAAAACTGTTTTTT. It codes for CASTPGGGGNEKLFF.

At least ten counts were recorded for this clonotype. The J gene is TRBJ2-5, the V gene TRBV7-9; D is unclear. Germline V gives CDR1 SEHNR, CDR2 FQNEAQ (reference sequence). Trimming shortened V by 1 base and J by 4 bases, and 1 base separated the two germline ends. The CDR3 consists of 11 residues. The CDR3 DNA reads TGTGCCAGCAGCTTAGTAGAGACCCAGTACTTC. Its translation is CASSLVETQYF.

This clonotype appeared many times. Sequence at one end of the junction differs from germline and may be a read error. The chain is built from TRBV12-3 or TRBV12-4 and TRBJ2-1; TRBD1 or TRBD2 may be the D gene (6 bases each). CDR3 length equals 15 residues. The CDR3 protein is CASSLGGGLYNEQFF. CDR3 DNA sequence: TGTGCCAGCAGCTTAGGTGGGGGGCTTTACAATGAGCAGTTCTTC.

The rearrangement links TRBV12-3 or TRBV12-4 to TRBJ1-5; tentatively, D is TRBD1 (5 bases). There are 15 residues in the CDR3. V gave up 5 bases and J gave up 5 bases, with 16 bases separating them. The CDR3 DNA sequence: TGTGCCAGCAGTCAGTATGCCGAACAGGATCAGCCCCAGCATTTT. Protein product: CASSQYAEQDQPQHF.

V is TRBV11-2 and J is TRBJ2-5, with D possibly called TRBD1 or TRBD2 (5 bases each). CDR3 length: 15 residues. The germline CDR1 and CDR2 sequences are SGHAT and FQNNGV. V was trimmed by 3 bases and J by 5 bases, leaving 16 bases between them. CDR3: CASSFGTLDAETQYF. The CDR3 nucleotides are TGTGCCAGCAGCTTCGGGACCCTTGACGCGGAGACCCAGTACTTC.

This clonotype was recorded a few times. V and J are TRBV5-5 and TRBJ2-5, with TRBD1 as a possible D gene (6 bases). Germline assignment: CDR1 SGHKS and CDR2 YYEKEE (reference sequence). The CDR3 contains 15 residues. Trimming removed 4 bases at V and 1 base at J, with 14 bases between. CDR3 sequence reads: CASSHGRQAQETQYF. The CDR3 nucleotides are TGTGCCAGCAGCCACGGTCGACAGGCCCAAGAGACCCAGTACTTC.

J is TRBJ2-7 and V is TRBV6-1; 12 bases are a match to TRBD1. The CDR3 runs 15 residues. Trimming at V came to 7 bases and at J to 5 bases, leaving 9 bases not matched to a gene. CDR1 and CDR2 from the germline V gene are MNHNS and SASEGT. DNA of the CDR3: TGTGCCAGCACCTTATGGGACAGGGGGCTTCACGAGCAGTACTTC. Translating it yields CASTLWDRGLHEQYF.

This clonotype was counted between two and nine times. The gene calls are TRBV12-3 or TRBV12-4 and TRBJ1-5; D gene unclear. The CDR3 totals 12 residues. With 2 bases removed from V and 7 bases from J, the gap between germline ends came to 6 bases. CDR3 amino acids: CASSLIVQPQHF. The CDR3 nucleotides are TGTGCCAGCAGTTTAATAGTACAGCCCCAGCATTTT.

This clonotype was seen a few times. This chain connects TRBV20-1 to TRBJ2-1; 9 bases are shared with TRBD2. This CDR3 contains 18 residues. CDR1 DFQATT and CDR2 SNEGSKA come from the germline V gene (reference sequence). V lost 0 bases and J lost 4; bases outside the gene matches: 13. The CDR3 nucleotides read TGCAGTGCTAGAGAGGAGGGGGGCGGGAGGGCCATTTACAATGAGCAGTTCTTC. This encodes CSAREEGGGRAIYNEQFF.

There are many counts of this clonotype. The gene calls are TRBV12-3 or TRBV12-4 and TRBJ2-7; tentatively, D is TRBD2 (7 bases). The CDR3 sequence is 12 residues long. The V end lost 7 bases, the J end lost 6 bases, and 13 bases lay between the germline ends. In DNA, the CDR3 is TGTGCCAGCACCTGGGGGGGCGCCGAGCAGTACTTC. It codes for CASTWGGAEQYF.